This TCR beta chain was sequenced in a study of shared clonotypes between healthy human individuals. Both subsets, CD45RA+ naive and CD45RA-negative memory, were split from the CD4+ cells. Points on this clone: Its antigen is currently unknown.

The study, taken as a whole, reports: Tissue TCR repertoires likely differ from these blood-only repertoires. Naive CD4 clonotypes overlapped across a handful of donors at around 5%.

The CDR3 runs 15 residues. Germline V gives CDR1 SGHRS, CDR2 YFSETQ. The V and J ends lost 6 bases and 2 bases respectively, with 16 bases between them. Some clones are missing from TCRdb's copy, which holds only in-frame ones; the method was immunoSEQ multiplex PCR. Here the sample spans approximately 1,500,000 clones, approximately 98% being singletons. The chain uses TRBV5-1 and TRBJ2-3; D is unclear. The sequence was collected from a man in his thirties or forties in good health. Material: naive CD4+ T cells sorted from blood. Subset of the sample: CD45RA+ positively selected. CDR3 DNA sequence: TGCGCCAGCAAAGAATACGGGCAGTCCACAGATACGCAGTATTTT. It is translated as CASKEYGQSTDTQYF.